The source of this T cell receptor beta chain is a study of vaccination and CD4 T cells after COVID-19 (dated by TCRdb to 2021 to 2024). For the wider study: SARS-CoV-2 positivity had been established in the convalescent patients by nasal swab PCR, and mild disease was recorded in nine or ten of these patients and severe disease in one. The convalescent cohort comprised six males and four females, including two Hispanic individuals, seven Caucasians, two Asians and one multiracial person. Two doses of either the Pfizer-BioNTech BNT162b2 vaccine (n=8) or the Moderna mRNA-1273 vaccine (n=2) were administered to participants. Post-COVID blood samples were collected from convalescent patients a median of around 100 days after diagnosis, with a range of about 30 to 161 days. Post-vaccine blood samples were collected a median of approximately 77 days after the second vaccine dose, ranging from roughly 13 to 250 days. For stimulating the cultures, overlapping spike peptide pools were used, derived from SARS-CoV-2 as well as from the common cold coronaviruses HCoV-NL63, HCoV-OC43 and HCoV-229E. Control cultures received a CEFX viral epitope pool as the positive control, an HIV-1 Nef peptide pool as the negative control, or no peptide. In roughly eleven COVID-19 convalescent patients and several infection-naive healthy vaccine recipients, the spike-specific CD4+ TCR repertoire before mRNA vaccination was compared with the repertoire after mRNA vaccination. Broader findings and caveats from the paper: In convalescent patients, a median approximately 89% of post-vaccine SARS-CoV-2-reactive clones were detected only after vaccination, suggesting vaccine-specific priming. The median count of SARS-CoV-2-reactive clonotypes went up from 20 to 25 after infection to 35 to 40 after vaccination, although the change was not significant. In convalescent patients, nearly all vaccine-specific clones (304 of 307) were found to be mono-reactive for SARS-CoV-2 spike rather than cross-reactive with common cold coronaviruses. The number of convalescent patients in the study was relatively small, and the study did not examine early timepoints following natural infection.

From cysteine to phenylalanine, the CDR3 is 15 amino acids long. Left in the record is the CDR3 DNA by itself, 45 bases read in frame from the first base. The germline V gene encodes CDR1 KGHDR and CDR2 SFDVKD. Trimming removed 3 bases from V and 3 bases from J, leaving 14 bases between the germline ends. The library was made by PCR. At the Johns Hopkins FTIC core, DNA from the cultured CD4+ T cells underwent TCR sequencing with the Oncomine TCR Beta short-read assay. Genomic DNA was extracted from the cultured CD4+ T cells with the QIAamp micro DNA kit. Oncomine TCR Beta libraries from cultured CD4+ T cells were pooled using unique dual indexes and sequenced on an Illumina iSeq 100. As for the authors' bioinformatics: Non-productive sequences were removed, and CDR3s not starting with C, not ending with F or W, or shorter than 7 amino acids were discarded. Antigen-specific clonotypes were identified using the MANAFEST web application through comparison of peptide-stimulated wells with reference and other culture wells. Positive clones required FDR below 0.05, an odds ratio above 5, and productive frequency above 0.1% in at least two of three replicate wells. Cross-reactive clonotypes were defined as significantly expanded in both SARS-CoV-2 spike wells and at least one common cold coronavirus spike condition. Levenshtein distances (stringdist) and unrooted phylogenetic trees (ape) in R version 3.6.1 were used to assess CDR3 homology. TCRdb reanalyzed the raw reads on its own, using fastp at Q25 for trimming and MiXCR for clone calling, and kept in-frame beta chains. Each CDR3 protein appears once, grouped with its most common genes and DNA. The V and J calls here are based on TCRdb, not the publication. In this sample the table shows about 12,000 distinct CDR3 sequences, around three fifths of which occur a single time. The ten biggest clones cover under 15% of the sample.

About this clonotype: This receptor's antigen is unknown. No per-base quality is available; no much larger clone lies one base away.

Per the publication, the treatment or condition label means: roughly 10-day PBMC culture with coronavirus spike peptide pools or control peptides (ViraFEST assay). To expand antigen-specific T cells with peptide pools and then pick out the expanded clonotypes through TCR sequencing, the study relied on the ViraFEST assay. The convalescent patients' positive SARS-CoV-2 PCR tests were from March to December 2020, which was before the Alpha, Beta and Delta variants emerged in the United States. PBMCs were cultured at under 2.5 million per well in IMDM supplemented with approximately 4.7% human AB serum and 8.5 to 10 IU/ml IL-2, with about 10 ug/ml peptide pools added. Half of the culture medium was replaced with fresh IL-2-containing medium on days 3 and 7. CD4+ T cells were isolated after around 11 days of culture through negative selection using the EasySep CD4+ T cell isolation kit. Ficoll-Paque Plus gradient centrifugation was used to isolate PBMCs from whole blood, and the isolated PBMCs were then either used fresh or cryopreserved at -140C. In general, triplicate wells were set up for every culture condition.

The receptor's source is a human donor who had recovered from COVID-19. Sequenced input: CD4+ T cells from blood, cultured in vitro. The chain employs TRBV24-1 and TRBJ2-7, with the D gene call left open. The CDR3 in this case is CATSDPRAKHYEQYF. The base sequence is TGTGCCACCAGTGATCCTCGAGCCAAACACTACGAGCAGTACTTC.